Listed below are T cell receptor beta chains from one sample, sequenced in a study of shared clonotypes between healthy human individuals. Data came from immunoSEQ multiplex PCR; TCRdb stores just in-frame clones and leaves some out. This sample has 2 million to 3 million clones, with approximately 94% found just once. Sequenced sample: naive CD4+ T cells from PBMCs. Receptors were obtained from a man younger than 35 in good health. Some clones in this sample may be carry-over from other donors' samples. CDR3s include the opening cysteine and the closing phenylalanine or tryptophan. Each record gives: J gene, V gene, CDR3 protein.

>TRBJ2-1|TRBV20-1
CSASREDEQFF
>TRBJ2-7|TRBV10-3
CAINERGRANEQYF
>TRBJ2-2|TRBV6-1
CATSAEIRSTGELFF
>TRBJ2-1|TRBV7-3
CASSNRGQANEQFF
>TRBJ1-2|TRBV7-8
CASSLQRPDYGYTF
>.|TRBV28
CASSDTWLRGLYEQYF
>TRBJ1-2|TRBV19
CASSPTQPAGGYTF
>TRBJ2-1|TRBV28
CASSLTGFYNEQFF
>TRBJ2-7|TRBV7-8
CASSLGRDPSYEQYF
>TRBJ2-7|TRBV2
CASASGAPHEQYF
>TRBJ1-3|TRBV9
CASSVGKSSGNTIYF
>TRBJ2-3|TRBV29-1
CSADGGPTDTQYF
>TRBJ2-3|TRBV11-3
CASSLGGRSPDTQYF
>TRBJ1-1|TRBV5-1
CASSLDRGWTEAFF
>TRBJ2-3|TRBV7-2
CASSSQAGGPTDTQYF
>TRBJ2-6|TRBV6-1
CASSAPRGTGASGANVLTF
>TRBJ2-7|TRBV19
CASRSSGTSEQYF
>TRBJ1-6|TRBV6-6
CASSSPDRANSPLHF